This TCR beta chain was captured by sequencing in a study of CD8 T cells in ankylosing spondylitis. Study results and limitations: Apparently characteristic of ankylosing spondylitis blood was a TCR beta motif (eight highly homologous variants).

Each CDR3 protein is one row after TCRdb ran MiXCR on the 5' RACE reads. Among 200,000 or so distinct CDR3 sequences listed, 10% to 15% were seen once. CDR3 length equals 14 residues. V was cut by 2 bases and J by 3 bases, with 11 bases left in between. Germline-derived CDR1 and CDR2 are ENHRY and SYGVKD. This clonotype was seen only a few times. Antigen: not known. This sequence joins TRBV10-3 and TRBJ2-7; a weak D match, TRBD2 (6 bases). The sequenced material came from blood, either unsorted or a sorted T cell fraction (not recorded which). The clonotype was recovered from a female donor with ankylosing spondylitis or in good health (not recorded which). CDR3 loop: CAISELASGYEQYF. For the CDR3, the DNA is TGTGCCATCAGTGAGCTAGCGTCGGGCTACGAGCAGTACTTC.